This T cell receptor beta chain comes out of a study of cytomegalovirus exposure and HLA in healthy donors. Study outcomes and limitations: CMV serostatus was the sole immune exposure information available. TCR beta chain V- and J-gene trimming was linked, in a later analysis, to a missense variant in DCLRE1C. 164 TCR beta chains were listed as cytomegalovirus-associated.

Donors sampled were nominally healthy, though unrecorded immune exposures were likely. The CDR3 runs to 13 residues. CDR1 MDHEN and CDR2 SYDVKM come from the germline V gene. V shed 1 base and J shed 3 bases, with 7 bases lying between them. The PCR was carried out with 60 Vbeta primers and 13 Jbeta primers. Here immunoSEQ multiplex PCR was the method, and the copy in TCRdb shows in-frame clones only, minus some. Among approximately 190,000 clones listed, roughly 80% were seen once. Notes on this clone: The target antigen is unknown.

The sequence was obtained from a woman in her thirties in good health and CMV-seropositive. The rearrangement uses TRBV28 and TRBJ2-7, with D maybe TRBD1 (6 bases). Sequencing was carried out using PBMCs. CDR3: CASSLFRGYEQYF. CDR3 DNA sequence: TGTGCCAGCAGTTTATTCAGGGGCTACGAGCAGTACTTC.